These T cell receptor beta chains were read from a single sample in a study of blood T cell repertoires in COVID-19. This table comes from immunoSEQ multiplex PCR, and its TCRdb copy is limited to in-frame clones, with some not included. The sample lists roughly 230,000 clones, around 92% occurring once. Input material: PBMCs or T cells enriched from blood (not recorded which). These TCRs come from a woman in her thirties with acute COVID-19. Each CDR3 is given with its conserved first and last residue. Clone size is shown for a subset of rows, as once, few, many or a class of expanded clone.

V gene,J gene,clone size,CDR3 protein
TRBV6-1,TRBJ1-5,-,CASSEDSVRASNQPQHF
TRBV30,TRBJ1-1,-,CAYQRGAGTEAFF
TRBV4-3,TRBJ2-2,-,CASSQGTGAGELFF
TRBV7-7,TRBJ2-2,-,CASSSLLQGHGELFF
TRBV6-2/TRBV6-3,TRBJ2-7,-,CASSSPPAGEYEQYF
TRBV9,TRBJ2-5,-,CASSVGSSGGFETQYF
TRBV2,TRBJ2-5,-,CASGTEQETQYF
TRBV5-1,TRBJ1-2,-,CASSQGAGGSGYTF
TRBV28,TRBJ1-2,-,CAIIPTGYNYGYTF
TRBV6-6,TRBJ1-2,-,CASGPGQGIFGYTF
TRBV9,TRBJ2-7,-,CASSPPDRVYEQYF
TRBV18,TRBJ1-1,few,CASSPGAGEVDTEAFF
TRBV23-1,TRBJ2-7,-,CASIHGRLYEQYF
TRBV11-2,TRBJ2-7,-,CASSLGDTGYEQYF
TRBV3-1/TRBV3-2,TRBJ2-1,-,CASSHNWDRAYNEQFF
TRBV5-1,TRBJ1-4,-,CASGAGGTEKLFF
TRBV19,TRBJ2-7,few,CASSGDSGYEQYF
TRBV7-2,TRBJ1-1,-,CASSLLGGTEAFF
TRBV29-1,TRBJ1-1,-,CSVESVWNTEAFF
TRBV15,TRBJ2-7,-,CATKDYPGAYEQYF
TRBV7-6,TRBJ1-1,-,CASSPGRGNDEAFF
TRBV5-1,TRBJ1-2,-,CASSLGGQGANYGYTF
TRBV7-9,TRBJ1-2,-,CASIGGKGNGYTF
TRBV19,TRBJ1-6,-,CASRSDRGDYNSPLHF
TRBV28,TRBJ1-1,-,CASLTGGKAFF
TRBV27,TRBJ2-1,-,CASSLDRSNEQFF
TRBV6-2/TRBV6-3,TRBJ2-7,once,CASSSMTGFYEQYF
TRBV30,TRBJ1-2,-,CAWSHRVVDGYTF